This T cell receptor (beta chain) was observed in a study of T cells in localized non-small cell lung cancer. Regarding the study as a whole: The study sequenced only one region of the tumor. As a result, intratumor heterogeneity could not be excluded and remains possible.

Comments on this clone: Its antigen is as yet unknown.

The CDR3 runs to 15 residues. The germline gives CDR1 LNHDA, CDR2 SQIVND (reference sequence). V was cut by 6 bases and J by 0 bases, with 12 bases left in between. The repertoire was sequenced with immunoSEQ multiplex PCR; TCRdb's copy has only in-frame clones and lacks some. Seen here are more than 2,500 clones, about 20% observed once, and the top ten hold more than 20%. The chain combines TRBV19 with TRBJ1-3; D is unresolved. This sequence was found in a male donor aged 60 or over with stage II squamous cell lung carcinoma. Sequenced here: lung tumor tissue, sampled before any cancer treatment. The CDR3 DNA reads TGTGCCAGTAGGGTACTTGGATACTCTGGAAACACCATATATTTT. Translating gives CASRVLGYSGNTIYF. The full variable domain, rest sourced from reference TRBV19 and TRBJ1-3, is DGGITQSPKYLFRKEGQNVTLSCEQNLNHDAMYWYRQDPGQGLRLIYYSQIVNDFQKGDIAEGYSVSREKKESFPLTVTSAQKNPTAFYLCASRVLGYSGNTIYFGEGSWLTVV.